Below, 24 T cell receptor beta chains from the same sample are listed, as sequenced in a study of T cells in Graves' hyperthyroidism and ophthalmopathy. Regions amplified from RNA transcripts were the TCR beta CDR3 regions. The primer set for the first-round RT-PCR of the TCR CDR3 was HTBI. TCRdb ran MiXCR on the multiplex PCR reads and lists one entry per CDR3 protein. In the table there are 650,000 to 800,000 distinct CDR3 sequences, 40% to 55% of which are singletons. Sequenced sample: peripheral blood or thyroid tissue (not recorded which). The receptors come from an adult man with Graves' disease, either hyperthyroidism or ophthalmopathy (not recorded which).

Comment on this clonotype: This may be a read error: a much more frequent sequence differs by one nucleotide. CDR3 coding DNA: TGTACCAGCAGCAAACAGTACTACGAGCAGTACTTC. This encodes CTSSKQYYEQYF. The chain carries TRBV7-2 and TRBJ2-7, with D hard to call. This CDR3 has 12 amino acids. V shed 5 bases and J shed 3 bases, with 8 bases lying between them. Germline CDR1 is SGHTA and CDR2 is FQGNSA.

This chain joins TRBV29-1 and TRBJ2-5; D is perhaps TRBD1 (5 bases). The length of the CDR3 is 14 residues. V dropped 5 bases and J dropped 5 bases, with 18 bases sitting between them. The V gene's germline CDR1 is SQVTM and CDR2 ANQGSEA. For the CDR3, the DNA is TGCAGCGTTACCAACCGAGTGGGGCGCGAGACCCAGTACTTC. The encoded protein is CSVTNRVGRETQYF.

This clonotype occurred many times. This chain uses TRBV5-1 with TRBJ1-4; D is undetermined. The ends were cut back, 4 bases at V and 6 bases at J, with 10 bases in the middle. CDR3 length: 13 residues. Per the germline V gene, CDR1 is SGHRS and CDR2 is YFSETQ. The CDR3 is CASSEAIDEKLFF. CDR3 coding DNA: TGCGCCAGCAGCGAGGCAATCGATGAAAAACTGTTTTTT.

This clonotype was counted many times. At one end the junction does not follow the germline gene, possibly because of a read error. The chain combines TRBV5-1 with TRBJ1-2; no firm D call. The V gene's germline CDR1 is SGHRS and CDR2 YFSETQ. The CDR3 consists of 13 residues. For the CDR3, the DNA is TGTGCCAGCAGCTTACGGCTGAACTATGGCTACACCTTC. This gives the protein CASSLRLNYGYTF.

A word on this clonotype: Germline is not matched at one junction end, which may reflect a read error. The chain employs TRBV6-1 and TRBJ1-5; the D is unclear. In germline, CDR1 is MNHNS, CDR2 SASEGT. The CDR3 extends over 15 amino acids. The CDR3 sequence is CAISEAAGGRQPQHF. CDR3 nucleotides: TGTGCCATCAGTGAAGCGGCGGGCGGTCGGCAGCCCCAGCATTTT.

V is TRBV7-2 and J is TRBJ2-2; 8 bases match TRBD2. V shed 6 bases, J shed 0 bases, and the junction held 9 bases outside the gene matches. CDR3 size: 17 residues. CDR1 is SGHTA and CDR2 is FQGNSA in the germline V gene. The CDR3 DNA sequence: TGTGCCAGCAGTTCCTGGACTAGCCGACCGAACACCGGGGAGCTGTTTTTT. It translates to CASSSWTSRPNTGELFF.

This chain uses TRBV4-1 with TRBJ1-5; 7 bases line up with TRBD1. The V and J ends lost 2 bases and 2 bases, in that order; junction bases with no gene match: 15. The CDR3 consists of 19 residues. The germline V gene has CDR1 MGHRA and CDR2 YSYEKL. This chain's CDR3 is CASSQRTGGLGDGNQPQHF. The CDR3 DNA reads TGCGCCAGCAGCCAACGGACAGGTGGGTTGGGAGACGGCAATCAGCCCCAGCATTTT.

This chain joins TRBV7-6 and TRBJ1-4; D may be TRBD1 (6 bases). This CDR3 contains 16 residues. V was shortened by 3 bases and J by 2 bases, with 13 bases between the two germline ends. Germline values: CDR1 SGHVS, CDR2 FNYEAQ. CDR3 region: CASSLTRGRTNEKLFF. For the CDR3, the DNA is TGTGCCAGCAGCTTGACCCGGGGGCGGACTAATGAAAAACTGTTTTTT.

This clonotype was recorded once. This sequence joins TRBV15 and TRBJ1-6, with TRBD1 as a possible D gene (6 bases). V shed 2 bases and J shed 5 bases, with 10 bases lying between them. This CDR3 region has 15 residues. Germline V gives CDR1 LNHNV, CDR2 YYDKDF (reference sequence). CDR3 DNA sequence: TGTGCCACCAGCAGAACAGGGTCCCATAATTCACCCCTCCACTTT. Amino acids: CATSRTGSHNSPLHF.

This clonotype occurred many times. The chain is built from TRBV7-9 and TRBJ1-1, with 8 positions matching TRBD1. CDR1 and CDR2 (germline): SEHNR, FQNEAQ (reference sequence). J lost 0 bases, V lost 3 bases, and 3 bases had no gene match. The CDR3 loop spans 15 amino acids. In DNA, the CDR3 is TGTGCCAGCAGCTTTGGACAGGGAATGAACACTGAAGCTTTCTTT. Its translation is CASSFGQGMNTEAFF.

V usage is TRBV5-1 and J usage is TRBJ1-1; 8 nucleotides agree with TRBD1. V trimming: 5 bases; J trimming: 5 bases; junction bases outside the gene matches: 11. CDR1 and CDR2 (germline): SGHRS, YFSETQ. The CDR3 length is 15 residues. As DNA, the CDR3 is TGCGCCAGCAGTAGTGCAGGGGGCTCGGGAACTGAAGCTTTCTTT. Translating gives CASSSAGGSGTEAFF.

This clonotype was found once. The CDR3 nucleotides read TGTGCCAGCAGTGATGTTGGGTACGGGGCCAACGTCCTGACTTTC. Translating gives CASSDVGYGANVLTF. The J gene is TRBJ2-6, the V gene TRBV2; no firm D call. The CDR3 runs 15 residues. Germline V CDR1 and CDR2: SNHLY, FYNNEI. V was clipped by 3 bases and J by 4 bases, with 10 bases between them.

This clonotype was found a few times. The chain links TRBV20-1 to TRBJ1-2, with TRBD1 identical over 7 bases. Germline-derived CDR1 and CDR2 are DFQATT and SNEGSKA (reference sequence). This CDR3 has 16 residues. Trimming cost V 5 bases and J 0 bases; bases outside gene matches: 12. This chain's CDR3 is CSASPITGAANYGYTF. The CDR3 region has the DNA TGCAGTGCTTCGCCAATTACAGGGGCAGCTAACTATGGCTACACCTTC.

This clonotype appeared a single time. V is TRBV7-8 and J is TRBJ2-7; no clear D. Deletions cut 6 bases from V and 5 bases from J, with 14 bases between. This CDR3 is 13 amino acids long. Germline assignment: CDR1 SGHVS and CDR2 FQNEAQ. The CDR3 nucleotides read TGTGCCAGCAGGTCAAACTCGGGTCACGAGCAGTACTTC. Translated, it gives CASRSNSGHEQYF. Supplemented by reference TRBV7-8 and TRBJ2-7, the full variable domain reads GAGVSQSPRYKVAKRGQDVALRCDPISGHVSLFWYQQALGQGPEFLTYFQNEAQLDKSGLPSDRFFAERPEGSVSTLKIQRTQQEDSAVYLCASRSNSGHEQYFGPGTRLTVT.

This chain connects TRBV2 to TRBJ1-1, with D unclear. The CDR3 loop spans 12 amino acids. The V and J ends lost 8 bases and 3 bases respectively, with 10 bases between them. The germline CDR1 and CDR2 sequences are SNHLY and FYNNEI. The CDR3 DNA reads TGTGCCAGCCAGTTGAGGGACACTGAAGCTTTCTTT. This sequence encodes CASQLRDTEAFF.

The chain links TRBV20-1 to TRBJ2-7; 7 bases map to TRBD1. The CDR3 is 14 residues long. Germline V gene data show CDR1 as DFQATT and CDR2 as SNEGSKA (reference sequence). V gave up 2 bases and J gave up 2 bases; unmatched junction bases: 6. CDR3 nucleotide sequence: TGCAGTGCTAGAAGACAGGGAGCCACCTACGAGCAGTACTTC. Protein sequence: CSARRQGATYEQYF.

V usage is TRBV12-3 or TRBV12-4 and J usage is TRBJ1-3, with D maybe TRBD1 (5 bases). Trimming took off 6 bases at V and 2 bases at J, with 11 bases between the two ends. This CDR3 spans 14 amino acids. CDR3 bases: TGTGCCAGCAGCTACCGGGGCGCTGGAAACACCATATATTTT. It is translated as CASSYRGAGNTIYF.

The V call is TRBV20-1, the J call TRBJ2-3; D remains ambiguous. The CDR3 sequence is 15 residues long. Germline CDR1 is DFQATT and CDR2 is SNEGSKA (reference sequence). The V end lost 5 bases, the J end lost 1 base, and 16 bases lay between the germline ends. CDR3 coding DNA: TGCAGTGCTCCCCAGGCCACTGGCGGCACAGATACGCAGTATTTT. Translated, it gives CSAPQATGGTDTQYF.

This clonotype was observed many times. The V gene is TRBV29-1, the J gene TRBJ1-1; D gene uncertain. The V end was cut by 4 bases, the J end by 8 bases, with 11 bases between. The germline V gene encodes CDR1 SQVTM and CDR2 ANQGSEA. The CDR3 length is 11 residues. The CDR3 DNA follows: TGCAGCGTTGGGGTGGATGTCGAAGCTTTCTTT. Its protein product is CSVGVDVEAFF.

V is TRBV7-2 and J is TRBJ2-7, with D possibly being TRBD2 (6 bases). V was trimmed by 5 bases and J by 7 bases, leaving 15 bases between them. CDR3 length: 13 amino acids. From germline, CDR1 is SGHTA and CDR2 FQGNSA. CDR3 nucleotides: TGTGCCAGCAGCCGTGGAGCAAGCGGGGAGCAGTACTTC. It is translated as CASSRGASGEQYF.

This clonotype was counted a few times. This chain joins TRBV14 and TRBJ2-7; D not resolved. The CDR3 totals 12 residues. CDR1 and CDR2 (germline): SGHDN, FVKESK. V lost 4 bases to trimming and J lost 3 bases, with 7 bases between them. CDR3 DNA sequence: TGTGCCAGCAGCCGGGTCGGCTACGAGCAGTACTTC. Amino acids: CASSRVGYEQYF.

In its sample, this clonotype was seen many times. The rearrangement joins TRBV13 to TRBJ1-2; D is possibly TRBD1 (6 bases). In germline, CDR1 is PRHDT, CDR2 FYEKMQ (reference sequence). Trimming took 5 bases from V and 4 from J, leaving 14 bases between them. CDR3 length: 14 amino acids. As DNA, the CDR3 is TGTGCCAGCAGCGGCCGGGACACCGTCTATGGCTACACCTTC. This translates into CASSGRDTVYGYTF.

This clonotype showed up just a few times. The chain is built from TRBV9 and TRBJ1-6; D not resolved. The germline V gene has CDR1 SGDLS and CDR2 YYNGEE. This CDR3 comprises 12 residues. With 4 bases removed from V and 9 bases from J, the gap between germline ends came to 8 bases. The CDR3 loop is CASSQRVSPLHF. The CDR3 coding sequence is TGTGCCAGCAGCCAAAGGGTTTCACCCCTCCACTTT.

This clonotype was seen at least ten times. The genes are TRBV29-1 and TRBJ2-7; D possibly corresponds to TRBD1 (6 bases). V was trimmed by 2 bases and J by 5 bases, leaving 16 bases between them. This CDR3 spans 14 amino acids. Germline V CDR1 and CDR2: SQVTM, ANQGSEA. The CDR3 DNA sequence: TGCAGCGTTGAATCCCAGGGACATCTCAACGAGCAGTACTTC. Its translation is CSVESQGHLNEQYF.